The sequence of this TCR beta chain was determined in a study of T-cell reconstitution after alpha-beta-depleted transplantation in children. The study, taken as a whole, reports: Reportedly, alpha-beta T cells present about two months post-transplant originated from several hundred expanded clones of graft origin. Hyperexpanded clones declined; after one year, newly produced T cells mostly supplied diversity.

Germline loops: CDR1 MDHEN, CDR2 SYDVKM. There are 14 residues in the CDR3. Trimming took 6 bases from V and 3 from J; bases not matched to a gene: 4. Preparation of the TCRbeta library used unique molecular identifiers. TCRdb recomputed calls from the PCR reads with MiXCR, one row per CDR3 protein. The sample carries around 450,000 distinct CDR3 sequences, about 10% recorded once. Remarks on this clonotype: As yet, its antigen is unknown.

This specimen was PBMCs, taken before TCRalphabeta/CD19-depleted stem cell transplant. The receptor was isolated from a child aged 2-15 years with inherited bone marrow failure, due to receive a stem cell transplant. The chain has TRBV28 and TRBJ2-1; 8 bases match TRBD2. CDR3 nucleotide sequence: TGTGCCAGCAGCATAGCGGGAATCTACAATGAGCAGTTCTTC. Encoded protein: CASSIAGIYNEQFF.